These 12 T cell receptor beta chains originate from one sample sequenced in a study of blood T cell repertoires in COVID-19. This table comes from immunoSEQ multiplex PCR, and its TCRdb copy is limited to in-frame clones, with some not included. The repertoire has just over 150,000 clones, 75% to 90% of them found once; the top ten carry approximately 2.4%. Sequences were obtained from peripheral blood. Source of these receptors: a woman aged 65 to 85 with acute or convalescent COVID-19.

This chain uses TRBV4-2 with TRBJ1-5; D remains unclear. The CDR3 is 15 amino acids. Germline CDR1 and CDR2: LGHNA and YNFKEQ. Trimming shortened V by 0 bases and J by 1 base, and 7 bases separated the two germline ends. The CDR3 coding sequence is TGTGCCAGCAGCCAAGACTGGGAGAGCAATCAGCCCCAGCATTTT. This codes for CASSQDWESNQPQHF.

Remarks on this clone: The junction differs from germline at one of its ends, possibly a read error. The CDR3 bases are TGCGCCAGTAGTGTAGCGGGGGGCCCGGATGAGCAGTTCTTC. Its translation is CASSVAGGPDEQFF. The rearrangement joins TRBV10-1 to TRBJ2-1, with 10 bases that match TRBD2. Germline-derived CDR1 and CDR2 are WNHNN and SYGVQD (reference sequence). The CDR3 is 14 amino acids.

This clone was recorded once. This chain uses TRBV28 with TRBJ1-2; D might be TRBD1 (5 bases). The germline V gene has CDR1 MDHEN and CDR2 SYDVKM. The CDR3 has 14 amino acids. Trimming cost V 0 bases and J 8 bases, with 13 bases left between them. The CDR3 DNA sequence: TGTGCCAGCAGTTTATGGGCCCGGCAGGGAGGCTACACCTTC. This gives the protein CASSLWARQGGYTF.

The CDR3 sequence is CASSPGGTGGAPLHF. As DNA, the CDR3 is TGTGCCAGCAGTCCCGGTGGGACAGGGGGGGCACCCCTCCACTTT. V gene TRBV27 combines with J gene TRBJ1-6; 11 bases fit TRBD1. Germline trimming cut 5 bases from V and 11 bases from J; bases unmatched to any gene: 8. The CDR3 is 15 amino acids. The germline CDR1 and CDR2 sequences are MNHEY and SMNVEV (reference sequence).

The CDR3 is CASSVGQLTTNEKLFF. The CDR3 DNA is TGTGCCAGCAGCGTGGGACAGTTAACAACTAATGAAAAACTGTTTTTT. The chain carries TRBV9 and TRBJ1-4; TRBD1 matches 7 bases. The ends lost 2 bases at V and 0 bases at J; junction bases unmatched: 4. Germline V gene sequence: CDR1 SGDLS, CDR2 YYNGEE. The CDR3 spans 16 residues.

The chain carries TRBV29-1 and TRBJ1-4; 9 bases agree with TRBD1. Per the germline V gene, CDR1 is SQVTM and CDR2 is ANQGSEA. The CDR3 is 17 residues long. The J segment lost 0 bases and the V segment lost 5 bases, leaving 10 bases of the junction unmatched. Written as DNA, the CDR3 is TGCAGCGTTCCCCGGACAGGGGCTACAGCAACTAATGAAAAACTGTTTTTT. Its protein product is CSVPRTGATATNEKLFF.

The chain links TRBV19 to TRBJ1-3; D perhaps matches TRBD1 (6 bases). From germline, CDR1 is LNHDA and CDR2 SQIVND (reference sequence). The CDR3 length is 16 residues. V was trimmed by 4 bases and J by 2 bases, leaving 15 bases between them. In DNA form, the CDR3 reads TGTGCCAGTAGTAGATCGACAGGACCGACTGGAAACACCATATATTTT. This translates into CASSRSTGPTGNTIYF.

The chain uses TRBV19 and TRBJ1-5, with D perhaps TRBD1 (5 bases). Germline V CDR1 and CDR2: LNHDA, SQIVND (reference sequence). The CDR3 runs 14 residues. V lost 11 bases to trimming and J lost 0 bases, with 14 bases between them. This chain's CDR3 is CAVGEDYSNQPQHF. The DNA for the CDR3 is TGTGCCGTGGGGGAGGATTATAGCAATCAGCCCCAGCATTTT.

The rearrangement links TRBV10-3 to TRBJ2-1; 11 bases align to TRBD2. This CDR3 has 16 residues. After removal of 1 base from V and 10 bases from J, the junction contained 9 bases not matched to a gene. The germline V gene encodes CDR1 ENHRY and CDR2 SYGVKD. The CDR3 protein is CAISEFVSGGAWEQFF. For the CDR3, the DNA is TGTGCCATCAGTGAGTTCGTTAGCGGGGGGGCCTGGGAGCAGTTCTTC.

Here the CDR3 reads CASSLLAGSGSPLHF. The CDR3 bases are TGTGCCAGCAGTTTACTGGCAGGGTCGGGTTCACCCCTCCACTTT. The chain joins TRBV27 to TRBJ1-6; maybe TRBD1 (5 bases). The V gene lost 2 bases and the J gene lost 9 bases, with 14 bases spanning the gap. The germline CDR1 and CDR2 sequences are MNHEY and SMNVEV (reference sequence). This CDR3 has 15 residues.

The chain has TRBV30 and TRBJ1-2; D is unclear. The V end lost 5 bases, the J end lost 5 bases, and 18 bases lay between the germline ends. Per the germline V gene, CDR1 is GTSNPN and CDR2 is SVGIG (reference sequence). This CDR3 comprises 14 residues. The CDR3 sequence is CAWSLGGSSYGYTF. CDR3 bases: TGTGCCTGGTCCCTTGGAGGTTCCTCTTATGGCTACACCTTC.

This chain joins TRBV5-1 and TRBJ2-3, with 7 bases fitting TRBD2. Germline values: CDR1 SGHRS, CDR2 YFSETQ. Losses at the gene ends were 0 bases for V and 3 bases for J; bases not matched to a gene: 1. The CDR3 is 14 amino acids. CDR3 amino acids: CASSLASGTDTQYF. CDR3 nucleotide sequence: TGCGCCAGCAGCTTGGCTAGCGGAACAGATACGCAGTATTTT.